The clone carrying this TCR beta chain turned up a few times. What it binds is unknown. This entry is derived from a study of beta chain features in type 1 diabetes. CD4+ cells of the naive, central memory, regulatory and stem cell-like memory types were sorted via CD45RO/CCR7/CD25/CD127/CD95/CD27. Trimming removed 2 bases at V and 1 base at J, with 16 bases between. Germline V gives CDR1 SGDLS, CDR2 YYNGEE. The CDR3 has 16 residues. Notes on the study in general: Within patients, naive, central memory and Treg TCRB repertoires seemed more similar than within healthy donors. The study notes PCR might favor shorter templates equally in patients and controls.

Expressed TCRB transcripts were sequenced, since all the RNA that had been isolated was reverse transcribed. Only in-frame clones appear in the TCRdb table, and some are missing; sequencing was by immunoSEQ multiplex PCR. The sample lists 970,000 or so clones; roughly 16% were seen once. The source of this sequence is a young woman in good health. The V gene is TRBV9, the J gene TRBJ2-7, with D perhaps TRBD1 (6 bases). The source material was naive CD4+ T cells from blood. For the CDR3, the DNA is TGTGCCAGCAGCGTGGGCTTGGACAGTCAGTCCTACGAGCAGTACTTC. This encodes CASSVGLDSQSYEQYF.